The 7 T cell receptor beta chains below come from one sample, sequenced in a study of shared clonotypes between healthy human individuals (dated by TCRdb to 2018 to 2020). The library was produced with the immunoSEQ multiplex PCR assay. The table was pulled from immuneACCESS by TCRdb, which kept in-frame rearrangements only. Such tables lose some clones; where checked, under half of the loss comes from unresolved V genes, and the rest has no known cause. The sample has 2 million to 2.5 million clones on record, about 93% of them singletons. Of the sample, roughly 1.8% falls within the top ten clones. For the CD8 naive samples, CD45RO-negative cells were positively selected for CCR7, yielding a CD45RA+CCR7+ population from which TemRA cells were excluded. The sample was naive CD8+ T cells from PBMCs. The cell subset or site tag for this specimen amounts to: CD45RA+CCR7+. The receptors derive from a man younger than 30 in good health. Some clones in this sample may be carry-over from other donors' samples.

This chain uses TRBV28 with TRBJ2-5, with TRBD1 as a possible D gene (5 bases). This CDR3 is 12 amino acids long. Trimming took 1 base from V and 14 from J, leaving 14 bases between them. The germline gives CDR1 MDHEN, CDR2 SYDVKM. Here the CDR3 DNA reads TGTGCCAGCAGTTTATCCGTGGGGCTATCATACTTC. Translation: CASSLSVGLSYF. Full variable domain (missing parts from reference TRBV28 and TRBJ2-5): DVKVTQSSRYLVKRTGEKVFLECVQDMDHENMFWYRQDPGLGLRLIYFSYDVKMKEKGDIPEGYSVSREKKERFSLILESASTNQTSMYLCASSLSVGLSYFGPGTRLLVL.

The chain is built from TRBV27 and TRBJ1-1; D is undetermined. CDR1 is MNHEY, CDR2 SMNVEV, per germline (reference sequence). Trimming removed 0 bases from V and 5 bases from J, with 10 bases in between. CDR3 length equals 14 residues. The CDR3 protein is CASSLSFGTTEAFF. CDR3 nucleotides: TGTGCCAGCAGTTTATCTTTCGGTACAACTGAAGCTTTCTTT.

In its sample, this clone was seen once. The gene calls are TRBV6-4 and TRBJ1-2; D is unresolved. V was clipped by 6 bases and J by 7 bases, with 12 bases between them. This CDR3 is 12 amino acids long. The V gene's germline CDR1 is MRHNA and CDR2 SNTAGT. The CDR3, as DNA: TGTGCCAGCAGGCCGGGTACGGGTGGCTACACCTTC. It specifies CASRPGTGGYTF.

CDR3 coding DNA: TGTGCCAGCAGCTTAGAAGGCGTAGGGTTGACTGAAGCTTTCTTT. As protein: CASSLEGVGLTEAFF. This sequence joins TRBV7-9 and TRBJ1-1; D ambiguous. The CDR3 length is 15 residues. V was shortened by 1 base and J by 5 bases, with 14 bases between the two germline ends. The germline gives CDR1 SEHNR, CDR2 FQNEAQ (reference sequence).

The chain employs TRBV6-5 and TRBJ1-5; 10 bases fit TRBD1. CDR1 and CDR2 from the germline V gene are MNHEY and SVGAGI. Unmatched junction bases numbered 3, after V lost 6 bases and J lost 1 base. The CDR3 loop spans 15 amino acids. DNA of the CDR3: TGTGCCAGCAGAAGGACAGGGGGAAGCAATCAGCCCCAGCATTTT. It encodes CASRRTGGSNQPQHF.

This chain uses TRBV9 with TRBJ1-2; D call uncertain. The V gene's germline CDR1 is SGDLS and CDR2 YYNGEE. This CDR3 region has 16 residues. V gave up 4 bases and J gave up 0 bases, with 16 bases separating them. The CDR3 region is CASSPRDKLANYGYTF. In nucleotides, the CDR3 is TGTGCCAGCAGCCCCCGAGACAAGCTGGCTAACTATGGCTACACCTTC.

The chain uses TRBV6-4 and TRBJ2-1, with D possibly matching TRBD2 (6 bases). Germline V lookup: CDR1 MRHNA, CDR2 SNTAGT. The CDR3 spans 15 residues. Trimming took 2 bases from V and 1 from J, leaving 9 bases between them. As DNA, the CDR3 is TGTGCCAGCAGTGACCTTAGCGGTTCCTACAATGAGCAGTTCTTC. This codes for CASSDLSGSYNEQFF.